The 2 T cell receptor beta chains listed next were all sequenced from one sample in a study of blood T cells in healthy people across ages. Alongside a J-beta primer mix, a sample-barcoded 5' primer served in a second PCR lasting roughly 6 to 11 cycles. TCRdb ran MiXCR on the 5' RACE reads and lists one entry per CDR3 protein. This repertoire shows about 630,000 distinct CDR3 sequences, 20% to 25% found once; its top ten account for approximately 3.6%. Sequenced material: blood. The receptors shown here come from a man aged 70 or older in good health.

The chain couples TRBV27 to TRBJ2-4; D tentatively fits TRBD1 or TRBD2 (5 bases each). The CDR3 covers 15 residues. Between the trimmed V and J ends, which lost 6 bases and 1 base, there was a span of 13 bases. Per germline, CDR1 MNHEY and CDR2 SMNVEV (reference sequence). The CDR3 DNA reads TGTGCCAGCAGCCCCTTAGGGGACGCCAAAAACATTCAGTACTTC. Encoded protein: CASSPLGDAKNIQYF.

This clonotype has just a few counts. The chain has TRBV14 and TRBJ2-5, with D possibly matching TRBD2 (5 bases). The DNA matches TRBJ2-1 better at its end, which makes the J call doubtful. The CDR3 has 18 amino acids. CDR1 SGHDN and CDR2 FVKESK come from the germline V gene. The CDR3 region has the DNA TGTGCCAGCAGCCAAGATTCCCAGCCTGCTATGGGGAGCGATGAGCAGTTCTTC. Residues: CASSQDSQPAMGSDEQFF.